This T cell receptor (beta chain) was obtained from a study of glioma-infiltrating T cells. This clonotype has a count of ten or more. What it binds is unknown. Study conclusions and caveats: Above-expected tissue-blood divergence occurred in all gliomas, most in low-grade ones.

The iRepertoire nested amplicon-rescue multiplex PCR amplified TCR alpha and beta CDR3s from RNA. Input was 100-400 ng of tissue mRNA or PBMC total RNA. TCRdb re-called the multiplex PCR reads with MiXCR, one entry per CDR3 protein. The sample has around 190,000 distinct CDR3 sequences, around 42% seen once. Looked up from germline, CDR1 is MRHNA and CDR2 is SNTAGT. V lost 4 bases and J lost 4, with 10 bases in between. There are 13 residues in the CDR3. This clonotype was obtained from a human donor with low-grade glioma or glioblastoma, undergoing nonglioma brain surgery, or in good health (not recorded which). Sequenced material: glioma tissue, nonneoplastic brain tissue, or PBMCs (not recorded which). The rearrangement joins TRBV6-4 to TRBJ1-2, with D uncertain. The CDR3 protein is CASSVGGSYGYTF. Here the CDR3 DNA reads TGTGCCAGCAGTGTAGGAGGGAGCTATGGCTACACCTTC.